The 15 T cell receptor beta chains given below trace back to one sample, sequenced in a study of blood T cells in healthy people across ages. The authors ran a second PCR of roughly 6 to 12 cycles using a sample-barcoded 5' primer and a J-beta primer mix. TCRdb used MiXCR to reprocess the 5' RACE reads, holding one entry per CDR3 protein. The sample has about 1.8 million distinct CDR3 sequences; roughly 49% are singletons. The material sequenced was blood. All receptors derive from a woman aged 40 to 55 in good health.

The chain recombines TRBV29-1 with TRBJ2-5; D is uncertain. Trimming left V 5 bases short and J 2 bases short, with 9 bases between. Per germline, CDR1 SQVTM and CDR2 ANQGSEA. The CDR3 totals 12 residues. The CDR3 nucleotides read TGCAGCGTTTTACAGAATCAAGAGACCCAGTACTTC. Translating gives CSVLQNQETQYF. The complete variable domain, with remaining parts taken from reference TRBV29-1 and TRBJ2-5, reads SAVISQKPSRDICQRGTSLTIQCQVDSQVTMMFWYRQQPGQSLTLIATANQGSEATYESGFVIDKFPISRPNLTFSTLTVSNMSPEDSSIYLCSVLQNQETQYFGPGTRLLVL.

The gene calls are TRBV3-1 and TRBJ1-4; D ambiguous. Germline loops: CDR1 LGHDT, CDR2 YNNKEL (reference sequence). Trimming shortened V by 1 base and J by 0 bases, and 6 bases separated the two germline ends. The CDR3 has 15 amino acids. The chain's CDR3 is CASSQGGTTNEKLFF. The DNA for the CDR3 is TGTGCCAGCAGCCAAGGCGGGACAACTAATGAAAAACTGTTTTTT. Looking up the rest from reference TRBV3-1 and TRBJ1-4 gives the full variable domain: DTAVSQTPKYLVTQMGNDKSIKCEQNLGHDTMYWYKQDSKKFLKIMFSYNNKELIINETVPNRFSPKSPDKAHLNLHINSLELGDSAVYFCASSQGGTTNEKLFFGSGTQLSVL.

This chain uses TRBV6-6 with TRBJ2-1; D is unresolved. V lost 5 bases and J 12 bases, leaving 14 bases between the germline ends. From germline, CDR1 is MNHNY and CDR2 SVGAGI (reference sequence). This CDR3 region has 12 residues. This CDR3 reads CASSDDTPGQFF. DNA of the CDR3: TGTGCCAGCAGTGACGACACCCCGGGGCAGTTCTTC.

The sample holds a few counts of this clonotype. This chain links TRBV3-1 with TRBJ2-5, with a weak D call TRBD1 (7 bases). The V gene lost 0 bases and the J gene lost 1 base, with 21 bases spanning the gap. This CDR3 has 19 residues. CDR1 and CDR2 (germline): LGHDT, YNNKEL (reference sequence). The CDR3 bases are TGTGCCAGCAGCCAAGATAGAGCAGGGGGGCATCGTTTCCAAGAGACCCAGTACTTC. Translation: CASSQDRAGGHRFQETQYF.

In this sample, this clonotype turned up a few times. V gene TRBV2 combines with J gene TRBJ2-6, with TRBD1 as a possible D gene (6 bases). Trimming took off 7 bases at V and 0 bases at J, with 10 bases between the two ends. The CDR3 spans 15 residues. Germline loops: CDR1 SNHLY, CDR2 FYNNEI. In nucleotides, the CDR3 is TGTGCCAGCAACAAGGGGGACTCTGGGGCCAACGTCCTGACTTTC. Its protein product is CASNKGDSGANVLTF.

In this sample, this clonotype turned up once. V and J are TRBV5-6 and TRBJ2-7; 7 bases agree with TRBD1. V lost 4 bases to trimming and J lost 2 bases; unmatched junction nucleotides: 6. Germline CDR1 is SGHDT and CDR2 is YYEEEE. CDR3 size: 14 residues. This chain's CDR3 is CASSVQGSPYEQYF. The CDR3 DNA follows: TGTGCCAGCAGCGTACAGGGGTCACCCTACGAGCAGTACTTC.

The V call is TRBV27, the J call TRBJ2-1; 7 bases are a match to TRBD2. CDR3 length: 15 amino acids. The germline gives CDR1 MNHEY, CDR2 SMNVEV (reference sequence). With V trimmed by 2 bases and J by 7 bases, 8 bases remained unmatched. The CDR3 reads CASSLSGEGYNEQFF. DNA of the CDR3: TGTGCCAGCAGTTTAAGCGGGGAAGGGTATAATGAGCAGTTCTTC.

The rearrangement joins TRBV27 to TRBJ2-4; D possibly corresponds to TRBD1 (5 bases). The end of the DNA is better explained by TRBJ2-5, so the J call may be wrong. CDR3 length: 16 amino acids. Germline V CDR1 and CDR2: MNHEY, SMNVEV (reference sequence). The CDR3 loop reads CASSRQDRTLGETQYF. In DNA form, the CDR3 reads TGTGCCAGCAGTCGCCAAGACAGAACTTTGGGAGAGACCCAGTACTTC.

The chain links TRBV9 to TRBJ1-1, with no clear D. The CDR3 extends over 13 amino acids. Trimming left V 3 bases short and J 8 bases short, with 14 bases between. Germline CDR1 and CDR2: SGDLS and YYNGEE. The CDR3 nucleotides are TGTGCCAGCAGCGAATACGGGGAAGTCGAAGCTTTCTTT. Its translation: CASSEYGEVEAFF. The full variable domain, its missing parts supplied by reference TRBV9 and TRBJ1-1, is DSGVTQTPKHLITATGQRVTLRCSPRSGDLSVYWYQQSLDQGLQFLIQYYNGEERAKGNILERFSAQQFPDLHSELNLSSLELGDSALYFCASSEYGEVEAFFGQGTRLTVV.

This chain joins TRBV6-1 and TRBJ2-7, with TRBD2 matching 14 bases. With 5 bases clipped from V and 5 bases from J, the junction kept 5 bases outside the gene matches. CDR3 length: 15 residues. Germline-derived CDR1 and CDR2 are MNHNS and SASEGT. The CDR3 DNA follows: TGTGCCAGCAGTCTGACTAGCGGGGGGGCCGACGAGCAGTACTTC. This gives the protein CASSLTSGGADEQYF.

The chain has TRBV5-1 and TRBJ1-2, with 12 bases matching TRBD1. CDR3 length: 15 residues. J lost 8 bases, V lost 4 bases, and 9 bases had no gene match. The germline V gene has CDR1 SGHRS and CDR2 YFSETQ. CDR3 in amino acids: CASSPTAGTGGGYTF. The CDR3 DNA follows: TGCGCCAGCAGCCCCACCGCCGGGACAGGGGGCGGCTACACCTTC.

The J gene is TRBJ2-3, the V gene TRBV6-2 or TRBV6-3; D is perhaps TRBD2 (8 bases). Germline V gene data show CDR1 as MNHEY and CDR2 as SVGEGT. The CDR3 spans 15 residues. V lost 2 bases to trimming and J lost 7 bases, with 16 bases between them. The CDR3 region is CASSYGTAGDYTQYF. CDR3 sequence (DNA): TGTGCCAGCAGTTACGGGACAGCGGGGGATTATACGCAGTATTTT.

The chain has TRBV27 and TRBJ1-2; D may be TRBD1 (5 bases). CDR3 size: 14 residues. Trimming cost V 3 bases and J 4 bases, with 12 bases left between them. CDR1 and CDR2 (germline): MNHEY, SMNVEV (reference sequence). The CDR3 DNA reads TGTGCCAGCAGTTTTGTTGGGGCGGGCTATGGCTACACCTTC. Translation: CASSFVGAGYGYTF.

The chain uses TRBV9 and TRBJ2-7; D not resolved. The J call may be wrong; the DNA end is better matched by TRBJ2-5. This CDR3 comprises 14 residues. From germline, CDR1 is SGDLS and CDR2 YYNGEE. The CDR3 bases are TGTGCCAGCAGCGTAGGGGGTAGGAAAGAGACCCAGTACTTC. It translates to CASSVGGRKETQYF.

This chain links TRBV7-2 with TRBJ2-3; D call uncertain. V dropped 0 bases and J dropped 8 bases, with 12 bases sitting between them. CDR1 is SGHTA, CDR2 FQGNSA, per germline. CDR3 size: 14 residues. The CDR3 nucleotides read TGTGCCAGCAGCTTAGCGGTAGGACCAGGTACGCAGTATTTT. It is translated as CASSLAVGPGTQYF.